Described below is a single T cell receptor beta chain sequence and its context. Methods used by the authors: Counts of nucleated cells, estimated from reference gene primer amplification, were obtained. Repertoires were generated with immunoSEQ multiplex PCR, while TCRdb's copy carries only in-frame clones and drops some. V and J calls and clone size follow that table, whereas D and trimming were derived from the DNA. The table records 380,000 or so clones, 70% to 90% of them present only once. The data stem from a study of blood T cell repertoires in COVID-19. Overall study: Sites across the United States, Italy and Spain contributed samples from acute and convalescent COVID-19.

The participants were between about 18 and 100 years old and came from under 25 US areas. Each participant's cohort was designated according to participant-reported clinical history. Germline lookup yields CDR1 SGHRS and CDR2 YFSETQ. The CDR3 runs 13 residues. Unmatched junction bases numbered 2, after V lost 3 bases and J lost 5 bases. This chain joins TRBV5-1 and TRBJ1-5; 7 bases are shared with TRBD1. The TCR was taken from a woman between 40 and 50 years old with acute COVID-19. The sample comprised PBMCs or T cells enriched from blood (not recorded which). CDR3 nucleotide sequence: TGCGCCAGCAGCTGGGACAGTTATCAGCCCCAGCATTTT. Translation gives CASSWDSYQPQHF.